Here is one T cell receptor (beta chain) with its context. The antigen remains unidentified. This specimen belongs to a study of CD8 T cells in ankylosing spondylitis. Quantitative 5'-RACE with molecular barcodes was used to make the TCR beta libraries. TCRdb re-analysed the 5' RACE reads in MiXCR, keeping a single row per CDR3 protein. The sample has 150,000 to 250,000 distinct CDR3 sequences, 13% seen once; the top ten hold 16%. Trimming pared 11 bases from V and 0 bases from J, leaving 11 bases between. The CDR3 length is 13 residues. Germline-derived CDR1 and CDR2 are SNHLY and FYNNEI. General observations from the study: The study identified a TCR beta motif of eight highly homologous variants that appeared characteristic of ankylosing spondylitis blood. Significant enrichment of disease-linked clones was reportedly seen in matched ankylosing spondylitis synovial fluid. In the blood and synovial fluid of reactive arthritis, some motif variants had been previously reported.

V is TRBV2 and J is TRBJ2-1, with D maybe TRBD2 (5 bases). The origin of this receptor is a male donor with ankylosing spondylitis or in good health (not recorded which). Sequenced sample: blood, either unsorted or a sorted T cell fraction (not recorded which). The CDR3 coding sequence is TGTGCCGGCCTAGCTAGCTCCTACAATGAGCAGTTCTTC. Protein sequence: CAGLASSYNEQFF.